This passage covers 24 T cell receptor beta chains from one sample sequenced in a study of blood T cell repertoires in COVID-19 (TCRdb year 2020). Library construction relied on the immunoSEQ multiplex PCR assay. The immuneACCESS repertoire file appears here via TCRdb, limited to in-frame rearrangements. These files lack a portion of the clones; in checked studies, under half of the deficit traces to unresolved V genes, and the cause of the others is not known. The sample contains some 260,000 clones, 79% of them found a single time. The ten largest account for over 3% of the sample. The sample comprised peripheral blood. Receptors originate from a middle-aged woman with active or convalescent COVID-19.

The gene calls are TRBV4-1 and TRBJ2-3, with 7 positions matching TRBD2. Looked up from germline, CDR1 is MGHRA and CDR2 is YSYEKL. The ends lost 0 bases at V and 10 bases at J; junction bases unmatched: 4. The CDR3 covers 13 residues. The CDR3 DNA follows: TGCGCCAGCAGCCAAGATTGGGGAGGGGCGCAGTATTTT. Its translation: CASSQDWGGAQYF.

The chain combines TRBV5-1 with TRBJ2-1; 11 bases are shared with TRBD2. This CDR3 has 14 residues. Germline assignment: CDR1 SGHRS and CDR2 YFSETQ. V trimming: 5 bases; J trimming: 7 bases; junction bases outside the gene matches: 5. CDR3 in amino acids: CASRSTSGVNEQFF. Written as DNA, the CDR3 is TGCGCCAGCAGGTCGACTAGCGGGGTGAATGAGCAGTTCTTC. The full variable domain, completed using reference TRBV5-1 and TRBJ2-1, is KAGVTQTPRYLIKTRGQQVTLSCSPISGHRSVSWYQQTPGQGLQFLFEYFSETQRNKGNFPGRFSGRQFSNSRSEMNVSTLELGDSALYLCASRSTSGVNEQFFGPGTRLTVL.

This sequence joins TRBV3-1 (or the pseudogene TRBV3-2) and TRBJ1-4; possible D gene TRBD1, 5 bases. The CDR3 consists of 14 residues. The V end lost 4 bases, the J end lost 7 bases, and 13 bases lay between the germline ends. The germline V gene has CDR1 LGHDT and CDR2 YNNKEL (reference sequence). The CDR3 spells CASSRGTLGEKLFF. The DNA of the CDR3 is TGTGCCAGCAGCCGCGGGACCCTGGGTGAAAAACTGTTTTTT.

The chain uses TRBV11-2 and TRBJ2-5; the match to TRBD1 covers 7 bases. V lost 6 bases and J lost 0; bases outside the gene matches: 4. The CDR3 extends over 14 amino acids. Germline CDR1 SGHAT, CDR2 FQNNGV. The CDR3 sequence is CASSFTGDQETQYF. DNA for the CDR3: TGTGCCAGCAGTTTTACAGGGGACCAAGAGACCCAGTACTTC.

The V call is TRBV28, the J call TRBJ1-2; 7 bases line up with TRBD1. V gave up 6 bases and J gave up 3 bases; unmatched junction bases: 7. CDR3 size: 14 residues. Germline V gene data show CDR1 as MDHEN and CDR2 as SYDVKM. The CDR3 nucleotides read TGTGCCAGCAGGCGACAGGGTATGCACTATGGCTACACCTTC. This codes for CASRRQGMHYGYTF.

The V call is TRBV20-1, the J call TRBJ2-7; D might be TRBD1 (5 bases). Germline CDR1 DFQATT, CDR2 SNEGSKA (reference sequence). The CDR3 sequence is 11 residues long. The chain's CDR3 is CRVGKGREQYF. CDR3 sequence (DNA): TGCAGGGTGGGAAAGGGGCGCGAGCAGTACTTC.

This clone turned up a few times. The same CDR3 also results from other DNA sequences found in this sample. The rearrangement uses TRBV12-3 or TRBV12-4 and TRBJ1-2, with D unclear. CDR3 length: 12 amino acids. V lost 5 bases to trimming and J lost 2 bases, with 6 bases between them. The CDR3, as DNA: TGTGCCAGCAGTCCGGGAAACTATGGCTACACCTTC. Translation: CASSPGNYGYTF.

The chain combines TRBV18 with TRBJ2-6; 7 bases agree with TRBD2. The ends lost 0 bases at V and 1 base at J; junction bases unmatched: 3. Per the germline V gene, CDR1 is KGHSH and CDR2 is LQKENI. CDR3 length: 17 residues. DNA for the CDR3: TGTGCCAGCTCACCACCGCAGGGAGGGTCTGGGGCCAACGTCCTGACTTTC. Amino acids: CASSPPQGGSGANVLTF.

This chain uses TRBV5-4 with TRBJ1-5; maybe TRBD1 (5 bases). Trimming removed 6 bases at V and 6 bases at J, with 16 bases between. CDR3 length: 14 residues. Per germline, CDR1 SGHNT and CDR2 YYREEE (reference sequence). The DNA of the CDR3 is TGTGCCAGCACCAACCAGGGCGATCTTCAGCCCCAGCATTTT. Protein sequence: CASTNQGDLQPQHF.

The CDR3 nucleotides read TGTGCCAGTAGTATAGAGGGCGGGGGCAGTCAGCCCCAGCATTTT. Protein: CASSIEGGGSQPQHF. The genes are TRBV19 and TRBJ1-5; weak D call: TRBD1 (6 bases). CDR3 size: 15 residues. V was trimmed by 0 bases and J by 6 bases, leaving 12 bases between them. Germline-derived CDR1 and CDR2 are LNHDA and SQIVND (reference sequence).

The chain joins TRBV29-1 to TRBJ1-2; TRBD1 matches 9 bases. CDR3 length: 14 amino acids. V lost 7 bases, J lost 4 bases, and 10 bases stayed unmatched. CDR1 is SQVTM and CDR2 is ANQGSEA in the germline V gene. This CDR3 reads CSARRTGDFYGYTF. In DNA form, the CDR3 reads TGCAGCGCCCGCCGGACAGGGGATTTCTATGGCTACACCTTC.

The chain couples TRBV19 to TRBJ1-3; the D gene is possibly TRBD1 (5 bases). This CDR3 contains 17 residues. Per germline, CDR1 LNHDA and CDR2 SQIVND (reference sequence). V was clipped by 4 bases and J by 1 base, with 17 bases between them. In DNA form, the CDR3 reads TGTGCCAGTAGTAGGACGCCCGACAGTCAGTCTGGAAACACCATATATTTT. Encoded protein: CASSRTPDSQSGNTIYF.

CDR3 in amino acids: CATSRPPGDTRPQHF. CDR3 DNA sequence: TGTGCCACCAGCAGACCTCCTGGGGACACGCGGCCCCAGCATTTT. The genes are TRBV15 and TRBJ1-5, with D possibly being TRBD1 (6 bases). This CDR3 region has 15 residues. CDR1 is LNHNV and CDR2 is YYDKDF in the germline V gene (reference sequence). Trimming pared 2 bases from V and 9 bases from J, leaving 17 bases between.

The chain employs TRBV5-1 and TRBJ1-2; 9 bases agree with TRBD1. From germline, CDR1 is SGHRS and CDR2 YFSETQ. The CDR3 spans 15 residues. With V trimmed by 0 bases and J by 8 bases, 8 bases remained unmatched. CDR3 nucleotide sequence: TGCGCCAGCAGCTTGGGCGGGACAGGGTCATCCGGCTACACCTTC. Encoded protein: CASSLGGTGSSGYTF.

The chain employs TRBV28 and TRBJ1-2; the D is unclear. The CDR3 extends over 11 amino acids. The germline V gene encodes CDR1 MDHEN and CDR2 SYDVKM. V shed 4 bases and J shed 4 bases, with 4 bases lying between them. Written as DNA, the CDR3 is TGTGCCAGCAGTTCCTCCTATGGCTACACCTTC. It translates to CASSSSYGYTF.

V gene TRBV28 combines with J gene TRBJ1-2; D unclear. Germline V lookup: CDR1 MDHEN, CDR2 SYDVKM. The germline V and J ends were trimmed by 1 base and 7 bases, with 10 bases remaining between them. This CDR3 comprises 13 residues. The CDR3 loop is CASSLSGGRGYTF. DNA for the CDR3: TGTGCCAGCAGTTTATCAGGAGGTCGTGGCTACACCTTC.

The chain joins TRBV5-1 to TRBJ2-2; D call uncertain. The ends were cut back, 1 base at V and 3 bases at J, with 13 bases in the middle. CDR1 SGHRS and CDR2 YFSETQ come from the germline V gene. The CDR3 totals 16 residues. The CDR3 DNA reads TGCGCCAGCAGCTTGAACGCCCAAAGAGACACCGGGGAGCTGTTTTTT. As protein: CASSLNAQRDTGELFF.

The CDR3 region is CASSQETSAHGELFF. CDR3 sequence (DNA): TGTGCCAGCAGCCAGGAGACTAGCGCCCACGGGGAGCTGTTTTTT. J is TRBJ2-2 and V is TRBV14; 8 nucleotides line up with TRBD2. The CDR3 sequence is 15 residues long. The V gene end was trimmed by 3 bases and the J gene end by 7 bases; junction bases not matched to a gene: 7. Per the germline V gene, CDR1 is SGHDN and CDR2 is FVKESK.

This chain connects TRBV30 to TRBJ1-6; D is unresolved. Germline-derived CDR1 and CDR2 are GTSNPN and SVGIG (reference sequence). Trimming pared 4 bases from V and 0 bases from J, leaving 10 bases between. The CDR3 has 15 amino acids. CDR3: CAWKHESSYNSPLHF. For the CDR3, the DNA is TGTGCCTGGAAGCACGAAAGCTCCTATAATTCACCCCTCCACTTT.

The rearrangement links TRBV15 to TRBJ1-5; maybe TRBD1 (6 bases). The CDR3 extends over 13 amino acids. The germline V gene has CDR1 LNHNV and CDR2 YYDKDF (reference sequence). The germline V and J ends were trimmed by 4 bases and 5 bases, with 9 bases remaining between them. CDR3 sequence reads: CATSTGADQPQHF. The CDR3 DNA reads TGTGCCACCAGCACAGGGGCAGATCAGCCCCAGCATTTT.

The chain is built from TRBV6-6 and TRBJ1-3, with D possibly TRBD1 on 6 matching bases. The CDR3 consists of 16 residues. The ends were cut back, 2 bases at V and 3 bases at J, with 14 bases in the middle. Germline assignment: CDR1 MNHNY and CDR2 SVGAGI (reference sequence). CDR3: CASSYQQGGHGNTIYF. The DNA for the CDR3 is TGTGCCAGCAGTTACCAACAGGGTGGCCATGGAAACACCATATATTTT.

The rearrangement joins TRBV2 to TRBJ1-4, with TRBD1 identical over 7 bases. After removal of 6 bases from V and 5 bases from J, the junction contained 9 bases not matched to a gene. This CDR3 region has 15 residues. The V gene's germline CDR1 is SNHLY and CDR2 FYNNEI. CDR3 bases: TGTGCCAGCAGGGGGACAGCCCCTCCCAATGAAAAACTGTTTTTT. It encodes CASRGTAPPNEKLFF.

The chain employs TRBV10-2 and TRBJ1-2; D gene uncertain. The CDR3 is 13 residues long. CDR1 WSHSY and CDR2 SAAADI come from the germline V gene. Trimming removed 0 bases at V and 6 bases at J, with 8 bases between. The DNA of the CDR3 is TGCGCCAGCAGTGAGTCGATAACAGATGGCTACACCTTC. Its translation: CASSESITDGYTF.

The chain combines TRBV5-1 with TRBJ2-7; maybe TRBD1 (6 bases). Germline V gene data show CDR1 as SGHRS and CDR2 as YFSETQ. V was cut by 3 bases and J by 3 bases, with 10 bases left in between. The CDR3 length is 13 residues. The CDR3 DNA follows: TGCGCCAGCAGCTCAGGGGCTGGCTACGAGCAGTACTTC. This translates into CASSSGAGYEQYF.